This is a list of T cell receptor beta chains from one sample in a study of OX40 agonist ivuxolimab in advanced cancers. TCRdb keeps only in-frame clones here, not all; method: immunoSEQ multiplex PCR. The sample shows 60,000 to 100,000 clones, about 84% of them seen only once. The source material was CD4+ or CD8+ T cells sorted from blood, sampled in a trial of the OX40 agonist ivuxolimab. The receptors here all came from an adult with an advanced solid tumor such as melanoma, head and neck, liver or kidney cancer. The CDR3 runs from the conserved cysteine through the conserved F or W. The order of the fields is clone size, V gene, D gene, J gene, CDR3 DNA, CDR3 protein. D genes are given only for firm matches. Expanded clones get a size class; other rows say once, few or many, or leave the size out.

size: -; V: TRBV10-3; D: -; J: TRBJ2-5; DNA: TGTGCCATCAGTGAGTCACTTACGGTTCAGGAGACCCAGTACTTC; CDR3: CAISESLTVQETQYF
size: -; V: TRBV6-1; D: TRBD1; J: TRBJ1-4; DNA: TGTGCCAGCAGCCCCTTGACAGGGTATCTGTTTTTT; CDR3: CASSPLTGYLFF
size: -; V: TRBV9; D: -; J: TRBJ2-5; DNA: TGTGCCAGCAGCACAAGAGTGAATGGGGAGACCCAGTACTTC; CDR3: CASSTRVNGETQYF
size: -; V: TRBV30; D: TRBD1; J: TRBJ2-2; DNA: TGTGCCTGGAGCCTACAGGGGGCCGGGGAGCTGTTTTTT; CDR3: CAWSLQGAGELFF
size: -; V: TRBV11-2; D: TRBD2; J: TRBJ2-3; DNA: TGTGCCAGCACCCGCAGCGGGAGGACTTTAGATACGCAGTATTTT; CDR3: CASTRSGRTLDTQYF
size: few; V: TRBV7-2; D: -; J: TRBJ1-2; DNA: TGTGCCAGCAGCTTAGCGTCCGCGGGGGCTTACGGCTACACCTTC; CDR3: CASSLASAGAYGYTF
size: -; V: TRBV5-5; D: TRBD2; J: TRBJ2-1; DNA: TGTGCCAGCAGCTGGGGGCCTAGCGGGAGGGATGAGCAGTTCTTC; CDR3: CASSWGPSGRDEQFF
size: -; V: TRBV7-8; D: -; J: TRBJ2-1; DNA: TGTGCCAGCAGCTTATTCAGTACCTCCTACAATGAGCAGTTCTTC; CDR3: CASSLFSTSYNEQFF
size: -; V: TRBV9; D: -; J: TRBJ1-1; DNA: TGTGCCAGCAGCGTAGCTACGATTAACACTGAAGCTTTCTTT; CDR3: CASSVATINTEAFF
size: -; V: TRBV19; D: -; J: TRBJ2-4; DNA: TGTGCCAGTAGTAGTAAGACAGTCCTAGCCAAAAACATTCAGTACTTC; CDR3: CASSSKTVLAKNIQYF
size: -; V: TRBV4-3; D: TRBD1; J: TRBJ1-1; DNA: TGCGCCAGCAGTCCGGGACAGGGGGAGGCTGAAGCTTTCTTT; CDR3: CASSPGQGEAEAFF
size: -; V: TRBV2; D: -; J: TRBJ1-2; DNA: TGTGCCAGCAGTGTGGCCGAAGGAGGGGGGTATGGCTACACCTTC; CDR3: CASSVAEGGGYGYTF
size: -; V: TRBV6-5; D: -; J: TRBJ1-4; DNA: TGTGCCAGCAAACTAAATGAAAAACTGTTTTTT; CDR3: CASKLNEKLFF
size: once; V: TRBV19; D: -; J: TRBJ1-1; DNA: TGTGCCAGGCTACTACGACAGTCAAAGAACACTGAAGCTTTCTTT; CDR3: CARLLRQSKNTEAFF
size: -; V: TRBV28; D: -; J: TRBJ2-6; DNA: TGTGCCAGCAGTTTGGGGGGGGCGGCTGGGGCCAACGTCCTGACTTTC; CDR3: CASSLGGAAGANVLTF
size: once; V: TRBV19; D: -; J: TRBJ1-3; DNA: TGTGCCAGTATCCCGACGGGTTCTGGAAACACCATATATTTT; CDR3: CASIPTGSGNTIYF
size: -; V: TRBV6-1; D: TRBD2; J: TRBJ2-2; DNA: TGTGCCAGCAGCGGAGCGGGGGTCACCGGGGAGCTGTTTTTT; CDR3: CASSGAGVTGELFF
size: few; V: TRBV20-1; D: -; J: TRBJ1-1; DNA: TGCAGTGCTAACTTGGGACTACGAGCTTTCTTT; CDR3: CSANLGLRAFF
size: once; V: TRBV10-3; D: -; J: TRBJ1-6; DNA: TGTGCCATCAGTGAGTCGGGGAGTTCAAATTCACCCCTCCACTTT; CDR3: CAISESGSSNSPLHF